The sequence of this TCR beta chain was determined in a study of cytomegalovirus exposure and HLA in healthy donors. About the study: In a previous analysis, nearly 120 million unique TCR beta sequences were found from some 180 million T cells.

PCR primers comprised 60 Vbeta and 13 Jbeta primers. Generated by immunoSEQ multiplex PCR, the TCRdb table keeps only in-frame clones and is missing some. The repertoire holds 84,000 or so clones, with less than 65% as singletons. Comment on this clone: Its antigen is undetermined.

CDR3 length equals 13 residues. V was clipped by 4 bases and J by 6 bases, with 12 bases between them. Germline V lookup: CDR1 MDHEN, CDR2 SYDVKM. Study outcomes and limitations: Rare TCR sequences dominated, though some public TCRs recurred in many donors.

The sequence came from a woman in her twenties or thirties in good health and CMV-seropositive. The J gene is TRBJ1-2, the V gene TRBV28; tentatively, D is TRBD1 (6 bases). Sequenced sample: PBMCs. The CDR3 nucleotides read TGTGCCAGCAGTTCCGCACAGGGAGATGGCTACACCTTC. Its translation is CASSSAQGDGYTF.